The T cell receptor beta chain under discussion was sequenced for a study of blood T cell repertoires in COVID-19. Study information: From the United States, Italy and Spain came samples of acute and convalescent COVID-19. From T cells, B-cell-depleted T cells, or PBMCs came the material, which was cDNA or gDNA.

Original handling: Amplifying reference gene primers gave estimates of nucleated cell counts. Assay used: immunoSEQ multiplex PCR; TCRdb lists only in-frame clones, some missing. V, J and clone size are taken as reported in that table, and D and trimming were inferred from the DNA itself. Among more than 100,000 clones listed, under 80% were seen once. Trimming removed 6 bases from V and 0 bases from J; junction bases left unmatched: 7. This CDR3 region has 15 residues. CDR1 and CDR2 from the germline V gene are SQVTM and ANQGSEA. The specimen was peripheral blood. The receptor comes from a man between 65 and 79 years old with acute or convalescent COVID-19. V and J are TRBV29-1 and TRBJ1-5, with 8 positions matching TRBD1. CDR3 sequence (DNA): TGCAGCGTCCGAGACAGGGGTGCTAGCAATCAGCCCCAGCATTTT. Its translation: CSVRDRGASNQPQHF.